The rows below give T cell receptor beta chains drawn from one sample of a study of T cells after yellow fever vaccination. Via MiXCR, TCRdb re-called the 5' RACE reads, giving one row per CDR3 protein. There are roughly 350,000 distinct CDR3 sequences in the sample; over 3.5% occur only once, and around 23% lies in the top ten. The sequencing here drew on PBMCs, taken 5 days after the yellow fever booster vaccination. The origin of the receptors is a man aged 18 to 35 who received the YFV17D yellow fever vaccine. CDR3s leave out the opening cysteine and the closing phenylalanine or tryptophan. The order of the fields is J gene, V gene, CDR3 protein.

j_call: TRBJ1-5
v_call: TRBV18
cdr3_aa: ASSLLDRPFNQPQH

j_call: TRBJ1-1
v_call: TRBV18
cdr3_aa: ASSPGWGPVGTEAF

j_call: TRBJ2-5
v_call: TRBV18
cdr3_aa: ASSPPTGSKTQY

j_call: TRBJ2-2
v_call: TRBV18
cdr3_aa: ASSPSGESTGELF

j_call: TRBJ2-1
v_call: TRBV24-1
cdr3_aa: ATSDRIGRGGRDEQF

j_call: TRBJ2-1
v_call: TRBV7-7
cdr3_aa: ASSLTGSAMDEQF

j_call: TRBJ2-2
v_call: TRBV4-1
cdr3_aa: ASSQPTGNTGELF

j_call: TRBJ2-1
v_call: TRBV20-1
cdr3_aa: STDSSGGVNEQF

j_call: TRBJ2-1
v_call: TRBV7-6
cdr3_aa: ASSPFGGGGASYNEQF

j_call: TRBJ1-4
v_call: TRBV28
cdr3_aa: ASSSPLQKLF

j_call: TRBJ2-1
v_call: TRBV20-1
cdr3_aa: SAAPGLYDNEQF

j_call: TRBJ2-6
v_call: TRBV30
cdr3_aa: AWRTLQGKAGANVLT

j_call: TRBJ2-1
v_call: TRBV5-1
cdr3_aa: ASSSVRNEQF

j_call: TRBJ2-1
v_call: TRBV5-4
cdr3_aa: ASSLTAGAGYNEQF

j_call: TRBJ1-5
v_call: TRBV4-1
cdr3_aa: ASSPVAGRANQPQH

j_call: TRBJ2-5
v_call: TRBV7-2
cdr3_aa: ASSTSGIAGAQGTQY

j_call: TRBJ2-4
v_call: TRBV5-4
cdr3_aa: ASSFKGRWGKNIQY

j_call: TRBJ2-6
v_call: TRBV5-4
cdr3_aa: ASSKGGSGANVLT

j_call: TRBJ2-5
v_call: TRBV4-3
cdr3_aa: ASSPGTGKTQY

j_call: TRBJ1-1
v_call: TRBV5-1
cdr3_aa: ASSLARGPSGGTEAF

j_call: TRBJ1-3
v_call: TRBV20-1
cdr3_aa: SARDLSGNTIY

j_call: TRBJ2-7
v_call: TRBV7-9
cdr3_aa: ASSSRDSYEQY

j_call: TRBJ2-2
v_call: TRBV4-3
cdr3_aa: ASSREERGVNTGELF

j_call: TRBJ2-7
v_call: TRBV4-1
cdr3_aa: ASSPREAVYEQY

j_call: TRBJ2-5
v_call: TRBV7-9
cdr3_aa: ASSSNWGLAETQY

j_call: TRBJ2-1
v_call: TRBV7-3
cdr3_aa: ASSLQGREQF

j_call: TRBJ1-5
v_call: TRBV4-3
cdr3_aa: ASSRDISNQPQH